A selection of T cell receptor beta chains follows, all from one sample in a study of OX40 agonist ivuxolimab in advanced cancers. Sequenced by immunoSEQ multiplex PCR; TCRdb stores in-frame clones only, minus some. The data hold 40,000 to 65,000 clones, with 84% observed a single time. The starting material was CD4+ or CD8+ T cells sorted from blood, obtained in a trial of the OX40 agonist ivuxolimab. The receptors derive from an adult with an advanced solid tumor such as melanoma, head and neck, liver or kidney cancer. Both conserved end residues are trimmed from each CDR3.

v_gene	j_gene	CDR3aa
TRBV7-9	TRBJ1-4	ASSEGQTNEKLF
TRBV11-3	TRBJ2-7	ASSWGQDYEQY
TRBV11-3	TRBJ2-7	ASSLAGTGVYEQY
TRBV29-1	TRBJ2-5	SVEEGAWETQY
TRBV5-1	TRBJ1-4	ASSIKGGQTNEKLF
TRBV5-4	TRBJ2-6	ASSSETSGANVLT
TRBV18	TRBJ2-5	ASSPGGGTTQETQY
TRBV5-6	TRBJ2-3	ASSLRASGGGTQY
TRBV7-8	TRBJ1-5	ASSFSAGRGRQPQH
TRBV6-1	TRBJ1-3	ASSTGTAGNTIY
TRBV10-1	TRBJ2-7	ASSLTGKPQY
TRBV11-3	TRBJ2-3	ASSYGLAELTDTQY
TRBV7-2	TRBJ1-4	ASSQWTGTGEKLF
TRBV6-6	TRBJ2-7	ASSFPAGYEQY
TRBV19	TRBJ2-5	ASSLPGQGSQETQY
TRBV19	TRBJ2-5	ASSIDGGGRHY
TRBV6-4	TRBJ2-3	ASSPGVGGTDTQY
TRBV29-1	TRBJ2-6	SVGGRGNSGANVLT
TRBV10-1	TRBJ2-1	ASSAASGHNEQF
TRBV4-3	TRBJ1-4	ASSQDRRAVEKLF
TRBV5-4	TRBJ2-1	ASSFGSPSYNEQF
TRBV5-4	TRBJ2-1	ASRPETSGISFSEQF
TRBV5-1	TRBJ2-6	ASSFEGDLSGANVLT
TRBV14	TRBJ2-1	ASSQERVRQF
TRBV11-3	TRBJ2-7	ASSGNYEQY
TRBV14	TRBJ2-5	ASSQERGLAGETQY
TRBV2	TRBJ1-5	ASSRTGENQPQH
TRBV19	TRBJ2-6	ASSTWTVSGGANVLT
TRBV11-2	TRBJ2-7	ASSFVAGTYEQY
TRBV5-1	TRBJ1-2	ASSLVGTNYGYT
TRBV29-1	TRBJ2-3	SVEGRAGWTDTQY
TRBV5-1	TRBJ1-3	ASSSQGAGNTIY
TRBV27	TRBJ2-7	ASSLRSGLSSYEQY
TRBV11-3	TRBJ2-1	ASSLVRGDNEQF
TRBV28	TRBJ2-7	ASSPTARGYEQY
TRBV10-2	TRBJ2-5	ASSESGLAVETQY
TRBV27	TRBJ2-7	ASSFGDRYEQY
TRBV7-6	TRBJ2-3	ASSLAWETSGSTDTQY
TRBV27	TRBJ2-3	ASSLGGSTDTQY
TRBV7-6	TRBJ2-1	ASSWGMVGSEGEQF
TRBV19	TRBJ1-3	ASSMGTAFSGNTIY
TRBV7-8	TRBJ2-5	ASSLELGTTQETQY
TRBV2	TRBJ2-5	ASSEYGLAGQETQY
TRBV18	TRBJ2-2	ASSPEPNTGELF
TRBV30	TRBJ2-7	ALAALHNEQY
TRBV7-6	TRBJ1-1	ASSAGQERKAF
TRBV6-1	TRBJ1-2	ASSPVSRVSGYT
TRBV4-3	TRBJ1-2	ASSQASGQKGYT
TRBV4-1	TRBJ2-7	ASSPGGLGASGSGRSYEQY